These 22 T cell receptor beta chains share one sample of origin, sequenced in a study of OX40 agonist ivuxolimab in advanced cancers. Repertoires were generated with immunoSEQ multiplex PCR, while TCRdb's copy carries only in-frame clones and drops some. The sample lists roughly 76,000 clones, 65% to 90% occurring once. The sequencing used CD4+ or CD8+ T cells sorted from blood, collected in a trial of the OX40 agonist ivuxolimab. Receptors originate from an adult with an advanced solid tumor such as melanoma, head and neck, liver or kidney cancer.

The chain recombines TRBV11-2 with TRBJ1-5, with a weak D call TRBD1 (6 bases). CDR1 is SGHAT, CDR2 FQNNGV, per germline. This CDR3 contains 13 residues. The V and J ends lost 6 bases and 9 bases respectively, with 15 bases between them. The CDR3 region has the DNA TGTGCCAGCAGAGAAACAGGGACTGGGCCCCAGCATTTT. This gives the protein CASRETGTGPQHF.

The chain couples TRBV7-2 to TRBJ2-3; 11 bases are shared with TRBD2. Germline values: CDR1 SGHTA, CDR2 FQGNSA. With V trimmed by 6 bases and J by 1 base, 3 bases remained unmatched. The CDR3 is made up of 15 amino acids. CDR3 nucleotide sequence: TGTGCCAGCAGACTAGCGGGAGTGGGCACAGATACGCAGTATTTT. It codes for CASRLAGVGTDTQYF.

The chain has TRBV5-8 and TRBJ1-2; the D is unclear. The V end was cut by 6 bases, the J end by 7 bases, with 16 bases between. The germline gives CDR1 SGHTS, CDR2 YDEGEE. The CDR3 contains 13 residues. DNA for the CDR3: TGTGCCAGCATGGGAGGGCTCGTAGGTGGCTACACCTTC. Translated, it gives CASMGGLVGGYTF.

This rearrangement joins TRBV7-9 to TRBJ2-5; maybe TRBD1 (6 bases). The CDR3 covers 19 residues. CDR1 and CDR2 (germline): SEHNR, FQNEAQ (reference sequence). Trimming took off 0 bases at V and 5 bases at J, with 25 bases between the two ends. The CDR3 nucleotides are TGTGCCAGCAGCTTAGCGCTAGGACAGCTCGCGGCCCTCAGGGAGACCCAGTACTTC. Its translation: CASSLALGQLAALRETQYF.

This chain uses TRBV6-1 with TRBJ1-4; TRBD1 matches 9 bases. The CDR3 totals 15 residues. Germline V gives CDR1 MNHNS, CDR2 SASEGT. J was trimmed by 4 bases and V by 5 bases; bases with no gene match: 5. CDR3 in amino acids: CASSIQGAGNEKLFF. The CDR3 DNA is TGTGCCAGCAGTATACAGGGGGCAGGTAATGAAAAACTGTTTTTT.

The chain links TRBV5-1 to TRBJ1-2; D is unresolved. V was trimmed by 0 bases and J by 0 bases, leaving 6 bases between them. Germline V gene data show CDR1 as SGHRS and CDR2 as YFSETQ. The CDR3 totals 14 residues. CDR3 loop: CASSLEMSNYGYTF. CDR3 coding DNA: TGCGCCAGCAGCTTGGAGATGTCTAACTATGGCTACACCTTC.

CDR3 DNA sequence: TGTGCCAGCGACGAGGGGGCGCTAAGTTCTGGCTACACCTTC. As protein: CASDEGALSSGYTF. The chain carries TRBV7-2 and TRBJ1-2; 7 positions match TRBD1. Per germline, CDR1 SGHTA and CDR2 FQGNSA. The CDR3 runs to 14 residues. J gave up 7 bases and V 8 bases, and 13 bases lay outside the gene matches.

The sample holds a few counts of this clone. Mismatch with germline at one junction end may stem from a read error. CDR3 nucleotide sequence: TGTGCCAGCGGAGCGGGGCCGTATAATGAAAAACTGTTTTTT. Amino acids: CASGAGPYNEKLFF. The J gene is TRBJ1-4, the V gene TRBV5-1; tentative D call: TRBD1 (5 bases). In germline, CDR1 is SGHRS, CDR2 YFSETQ. The CDR3 length is 14 residues.

This clone is a singleton in its sample. The V gene is TRBV5-1, the J gene TRBJ1-5; 10 nucleotides agree with TRBD1. Germline values: CDR1 SGHRS, CDR2 YFSETQ. Germline trimming cut 4 bases from V and 2 bases from J; bases unmatched to any gene: 3. This CDR3 spans 15 amino acids. CDR3 in amino acids: CASSPGTGGNQPQHF. CDR3 in DNA: TGCGCCAGCAGCCCCGGGACAGGGGGCAATCAGCCCCAGCATTTT.

This chain connects TRBV5-5 to TRBJ1-5, with D possibly TRBD1 on 5 matching bases. The CDR3 is 14 residues long. The V end lost 4 bases, the J end lost 4 bases, and 12 bases lay between the germline ends. Germline CDR1 reads SGHKS; CDR2 reads YYEKEE (reference sequence). The CDR3 coding sequence is TGTGCCAGCAGCCAACGGGGCGAAAATCAGCCCCAGCATTTT. Residues: CASSQRGENQPQHF.

The CDR3 loop reads CASSTGLSNEKLFF. The CDR3 coding sequence is TGTGCCAGCAGTACGGGACTCTCCAATGAAAAACTGTTTTTT. V is TRBV6-5 and J is TRBJ1-4; D possibly corresponds to TRBD1 (5 bases). CDR3 length equals 14 residues. The V gene lost 5 bases and the J gene lost 5 bases, with 12 bases spanning the gap. Germline assignment: CDR1 MNHEY and CDR2 SVGAGI.

The V gene is TRBV7-2, the J gene TRBJ1-5; D gene ambiguous. Germline CDR1 reads SGHTA; CDR2 reads FQGNSA. V lost 5 bases to trimming and J lost 7 bases, with 15 bases between them. The CDR3 length is 14 residues. The CDR3 nucleotides read TGTGCCAGCAGCCCGGGGAGGGTAGGACAGCCCCAGCATTTT. Translating gives CASSPGRVGQPQHF.

The CDR3 DNA reads as TGTGCCAGCAGCTCGGACAGGGGAAGCGAGCAGTACTTC. Its protein is CASSSDRGSEQYF. The chain couples TRBV7-3 to TRBJ2-7, with TRBD1 matching over 9 bases. The V segment lost 4 bases and the J segment 6 bases; nucleotides outside the gene matches: 4. This CDR3 has 13 residues. Germline CDR1 SGHTA, CDR2 FQGTGA.

A word on this clone: The same CDR3 arises from other DNA sequences in this sample as well. V is TRBV10-3 and J is TRBJ2-7; D might be TRBD1 or TRBD2, each matching 7 bases. CDR1 and CDR2 from the germline V gene are ENHRY and SYGVKD. The CDR3 covers 16 residues. Trimming left V 6 bases short and J 5 bases short, with 23 bases between. CDR3 region: CAIRGGDRSPRDEQYF. The CDR3 nucleotides are TGTGCCATCAGAGGGGGGGACAGATCGCCTAGAGACGAGCAGTACTTC.

The chain carries TRBV29-1 and TRBJ2-3, with TRBD1 matching over 11 bases. The germline V gene encodes CDR1 SQVTM and CDR2 ANQGSEA. The CDR3 consists of 14 residues. After removal of 6 bases from V and 2 bases from J, the junction contained 4 bases not matched to a gene. Here the CDR3 reads CSVGTGGPTDTQYF. CDR3 in DNA: TGCAGCGTGGGGACAGGGGGTCCCACAGATACGCAGTATTTT.

This chain connects TRBV7-2 to TRBJ1-5; 8 bases agree with TRBD1. CDR1 and CDR2 (germline): SGHTA, FQGNSA. The CDR3 is made up of 15 amino acids. J lost 4 bases, V lost 5 bases, and 7 bases had no gene match. The CDR3 spells CASSLDDRGNQPQHF. CDR3 bases: TGTGCCAGCAGCCTAGACGACAGGGGAAATCAGCCCCAGCATTTT.

The chain carries TRBV7-2 and TRBJ2-1, with D possibly being TRBD2 (6 bases). V dropped 1 base and J dropped 0 bases, with 19 bases sitting between them. CDR3 length: 19 amino acids. The V gene's germline CDR1 is SGHTA and CDR2 FQGNSA. CDR3: CASSLDGTASISSYNEQFF. DNA of the CDR3: TGTGCCAGCAGCTTAGACGGGACTGCTAGTATCAGCTCCTACAATGAGCAGTTCTTC.

The gene calls are TRBV6-5 and TRBJ1-2; D might be TRBD1 (5 bases). CDR1 is MNHEY, CDR2 SVGAGI, per germline. Trimming cost V 0 bases and J 8 bases, with 13 bases left between them. The CDR3 is 14 amino acids. CDR3 coding DNA: TGTGCCAGCAGTTACTCCCCCAAAGGGGACGGCTACACCTTC. Residues: CASSYSPKGDGYTF.

This chain connects TRBV6-5 to TRBJ1-2; tentative D call: TRBD1 (5 bases). The CDR3 length is 14 residues. The ends were cut back, 9 bases at V and 6 bases at J, with 20 bases in the middle. The V gene's germline CDR1 is MNHEY and CDR2 SVGAGI. The CDR3 here is CASGRGTPVDGYTF. For the CDR3, the DNA is TGTGCCAGTGGGCGAGGGACGCCTGTGGATGGCTACACCTTC.

The rearrangement joins TRBV10-3 to TRBJ2-1; 11 bases map to TRBD2. This CDR3 spans 18 amino acids. Germline V lookup: CDR1 ENHRY, CDR2 SYGVKD. J lost 4 bases, V lost 3 bases, and 11 bases had no gene match. CDR3 coding DNA: TGTGCCATCAGTGACCTCGGACTAGCGGGCTACTTATACAATGAGCAGTTCTTC. This gives the protein CAISDLGLAGYLYNEQFF.

J is TRBJ1-2 and V is TRBV14, with 9 bases lining up with TRBD1. J was trimmed by 0 bases and V by 5 bases; bases with no gene match: 7. CDR3 length equals 16 residues. CDR1 and CDR2 from the germline V gene are SGHDN and FVKESK. Here the CDR3 reads CASSKDRGTSNYGYTF. The CDR3 nucleotides read TGTGCCAGCAGCAAGGACAGGGGCACTTCTAACTATGGCTACACCTTC.

This clone was detected only once. An end of the junction does not agree with germline; a read error may underlie this. The rearrangement joins TRBV7-3 to TRBJ1-1; TRBD1 aligns across 7 bases. There are 13 residues in the CDR3. In germline, CDR1 is SGHTA, CDR2 FQGTGA. The CDR3 coding sequence is TGTGCCAGCAGCTATCGACAGGGATCTGACGCTTTCTTT. It codes for CASSYRQGSDAFF.